Sequencing of this T cell receptor (beta chain) was carried out in a study of blood T cell repertoires in COVID-19. Study summary: Acute and convalescent COVID-19 specimens originated in the United States, Italy and Spain.

Germline V gene data show CDR1 as SGHTA and CDR2 as FQGNSA. With V trimmed by 1 base and J by 5 bases, 8 bases remained unmatched. This CDR3 spans 17 amino acids. Authors' data handling: Scientists estimated how many nucleated cells there were by amplifying reference gene primers. Repertoires were generated with immunoSEQ multiplex PCR, while TCRdb's copy carries only in-frame clones and drops some. V and J calls and clone size follow that table, whereas D and trimming were derived from the DNA. The sample yields about 88,000 clones, around 90% seen once. The chain links TRBV7-2 to TRBJ2-7; TRBD2 aligns across 13 bases. This receptor was obtained from a male donor with acute or convalescent COVID-19. Sample: peripheral blood. The CDR3 DNA sequence: TGTGCCAGCAGCTTAGTGGGCACTAGCGGGGGGGCCCACGAGCAGTACTTC. Amino acid sequence: CASSLVGTSGGAHEQYF.